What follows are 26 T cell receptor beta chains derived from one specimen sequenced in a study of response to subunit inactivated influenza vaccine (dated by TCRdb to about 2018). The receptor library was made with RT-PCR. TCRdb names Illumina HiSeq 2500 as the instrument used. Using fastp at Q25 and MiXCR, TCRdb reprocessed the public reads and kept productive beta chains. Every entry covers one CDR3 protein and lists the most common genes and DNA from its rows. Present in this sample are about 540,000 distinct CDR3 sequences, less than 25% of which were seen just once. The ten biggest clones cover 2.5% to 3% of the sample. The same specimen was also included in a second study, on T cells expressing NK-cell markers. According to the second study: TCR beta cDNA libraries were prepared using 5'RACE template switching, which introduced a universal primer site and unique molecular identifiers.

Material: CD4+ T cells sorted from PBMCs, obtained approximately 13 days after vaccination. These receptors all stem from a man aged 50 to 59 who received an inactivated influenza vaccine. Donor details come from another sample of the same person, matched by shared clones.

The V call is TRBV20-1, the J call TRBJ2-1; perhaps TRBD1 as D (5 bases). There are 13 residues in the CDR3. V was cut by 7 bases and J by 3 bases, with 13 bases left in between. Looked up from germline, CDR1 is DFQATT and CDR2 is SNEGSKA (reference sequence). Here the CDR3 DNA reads TGCAGTGTGCCAGGGTCCTTCTACAATGAGCAGTTCTTC. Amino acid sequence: CSVPGSFYNEQFF.

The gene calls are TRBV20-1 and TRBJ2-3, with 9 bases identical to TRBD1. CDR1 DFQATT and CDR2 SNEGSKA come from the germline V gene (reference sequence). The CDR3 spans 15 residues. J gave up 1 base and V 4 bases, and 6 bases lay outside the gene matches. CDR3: CSATAWDRGTDTQYF. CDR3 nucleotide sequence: TGCAGTGCTACCGCCTGGGACAGGGGCACAGATACGCAGTATTTT.

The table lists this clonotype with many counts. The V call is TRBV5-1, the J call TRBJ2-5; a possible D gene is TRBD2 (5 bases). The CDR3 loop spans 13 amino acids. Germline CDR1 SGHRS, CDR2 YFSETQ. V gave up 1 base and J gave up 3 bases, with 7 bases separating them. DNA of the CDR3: TGCGCCAGCAGCTTGAGCGGTGAAGAGACCCAGTACTTC. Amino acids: CASSLSGEETQYF.

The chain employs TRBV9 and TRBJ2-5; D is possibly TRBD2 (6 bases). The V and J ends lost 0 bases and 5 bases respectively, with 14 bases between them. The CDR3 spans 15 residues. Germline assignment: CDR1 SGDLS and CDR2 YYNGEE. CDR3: CASSVDTGRGETQYF. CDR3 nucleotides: TGTGCCAGCAGCGTAGATACCGGGAGAGGGGAGACCCAGTACTTC.

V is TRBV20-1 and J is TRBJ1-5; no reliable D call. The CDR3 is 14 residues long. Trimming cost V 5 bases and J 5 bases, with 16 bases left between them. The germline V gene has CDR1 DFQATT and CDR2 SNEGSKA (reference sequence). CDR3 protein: CSACTLKEDQPQHF. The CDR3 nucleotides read TGCAGTGCTTGTACGCTCAAGGAGGATCAGCCCCAGCATTTT.

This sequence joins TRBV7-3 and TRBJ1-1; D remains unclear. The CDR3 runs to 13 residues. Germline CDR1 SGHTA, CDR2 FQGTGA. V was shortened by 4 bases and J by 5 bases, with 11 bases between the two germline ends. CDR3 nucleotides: TGTGCCAGCAGCTCGGAAGTGTGGACTGAAGCTTTCTTT. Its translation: CASSSEVWTEAFF.

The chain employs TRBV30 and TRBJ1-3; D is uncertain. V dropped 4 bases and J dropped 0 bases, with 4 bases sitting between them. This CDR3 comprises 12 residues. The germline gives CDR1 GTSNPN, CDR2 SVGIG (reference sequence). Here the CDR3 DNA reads TGTGCCTGGAAGAACTCTGGAAACACCATATATTTT. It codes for CAWKNSGNTIYF.

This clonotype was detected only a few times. CDR3: CASRPAGTGGSYEQYF. The CDR3 nucleotides read TGTGCCAGCAGACCCGCCGGGACAGGGGGCTCTTACGAGCAGTACTTC. The chain recombines TRBV7-2 with TRBJ2-7, with 12 bases identical to TRBD1. V trimming: 6 bases; J trimming: 4 bases; junction bases outside the gene matches: 10. CDR3 length equals 16 residues. Germline CDR1 is SGHTA and CDR2 is FQGNSA.

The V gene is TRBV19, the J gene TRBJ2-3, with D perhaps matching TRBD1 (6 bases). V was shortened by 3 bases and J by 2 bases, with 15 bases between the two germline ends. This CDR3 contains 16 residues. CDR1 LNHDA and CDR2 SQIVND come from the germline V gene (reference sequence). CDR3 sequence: CASSIPGQRLTDTQYF. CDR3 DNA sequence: TGTGCCAGTAGTATCCCAGGACAGCGTCTCACAGATACGCAGTATTTT.

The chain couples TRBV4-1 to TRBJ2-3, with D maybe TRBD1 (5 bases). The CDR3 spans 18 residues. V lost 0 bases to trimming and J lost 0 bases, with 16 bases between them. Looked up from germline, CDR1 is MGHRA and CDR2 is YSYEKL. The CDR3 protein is CASSQDSQGSPSTDTQYF. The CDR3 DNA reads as TGCGCCAGCAGCCAAGATTCCCAGGGTTCCCCTAGCACAGATACGCAGTATTTT.

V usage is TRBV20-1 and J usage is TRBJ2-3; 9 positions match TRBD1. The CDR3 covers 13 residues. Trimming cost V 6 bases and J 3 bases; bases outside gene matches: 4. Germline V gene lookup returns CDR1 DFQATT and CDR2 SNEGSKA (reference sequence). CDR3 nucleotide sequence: TGCAGTGCCTACGGGACAGGGACAGATACGCAGTATTTT. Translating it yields CSAYGTGTDTQYF.

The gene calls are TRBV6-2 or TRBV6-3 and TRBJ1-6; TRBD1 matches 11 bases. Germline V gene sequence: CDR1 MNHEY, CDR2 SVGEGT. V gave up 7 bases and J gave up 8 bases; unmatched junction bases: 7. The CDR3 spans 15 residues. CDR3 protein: CASKTGTGGYSPLHF. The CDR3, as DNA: TGTGCCAGCAAAACCGGGACAGGGGGATATTCACCCCTCCACTTT.

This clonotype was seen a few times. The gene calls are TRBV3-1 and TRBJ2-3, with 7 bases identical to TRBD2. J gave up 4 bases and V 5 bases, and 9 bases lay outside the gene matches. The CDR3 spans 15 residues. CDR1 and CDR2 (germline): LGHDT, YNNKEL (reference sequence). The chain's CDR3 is CASSSLGGNADTQYF. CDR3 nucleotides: TGTGCCAGCAGCTCGCTGGGGGGGAACGCAGATACGCAGTATTTT.

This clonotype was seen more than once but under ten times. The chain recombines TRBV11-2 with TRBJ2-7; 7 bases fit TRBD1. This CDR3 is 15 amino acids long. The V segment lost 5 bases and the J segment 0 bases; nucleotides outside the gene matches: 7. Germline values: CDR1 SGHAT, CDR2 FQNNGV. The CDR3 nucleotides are TGTGCCAGCAGCCCCACTTACAGGGGCTCCTACGAGCAGTACTTC. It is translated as CASSPTYRGSYEQYF.

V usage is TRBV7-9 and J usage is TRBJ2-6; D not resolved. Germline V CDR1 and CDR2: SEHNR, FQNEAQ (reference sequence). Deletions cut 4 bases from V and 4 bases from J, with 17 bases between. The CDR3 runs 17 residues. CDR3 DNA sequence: TGTGCCAGCAGCTCCTTACCGGGCAATCTAGGGGCCAACGTCCTGACTTTC. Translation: CASSSLPGNLGANVLTF.

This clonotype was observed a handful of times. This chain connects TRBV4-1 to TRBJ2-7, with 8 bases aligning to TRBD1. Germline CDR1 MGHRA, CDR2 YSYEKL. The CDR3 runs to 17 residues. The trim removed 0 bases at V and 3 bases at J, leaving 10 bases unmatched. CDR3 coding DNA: TGCGCCAGCAGCCAAGATTATAGTCCGGGACAGGACTACGAGCAGTACTTC. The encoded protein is CASSQDYSPGQDYEQYF.

CDR3 sequence reads: CASSLGDGNPNQPQHF. The CDR3 coding sequence is TGTGCCAGCAGCTTGGGGGACGGGAATCCCAATCAGCCCCAGCATTTT. The chain joins TRBV7-9 to TRBJ1-5; tentative D call: TRBD1 (5 bases). This CDR3 contains 16 residues. Germline V gives CDR1 SEHNR, CDR2 FQNEAQ (reference sequence). The V and J ends lost 3 bases and 3 bases respectively, with 15 bases between them.

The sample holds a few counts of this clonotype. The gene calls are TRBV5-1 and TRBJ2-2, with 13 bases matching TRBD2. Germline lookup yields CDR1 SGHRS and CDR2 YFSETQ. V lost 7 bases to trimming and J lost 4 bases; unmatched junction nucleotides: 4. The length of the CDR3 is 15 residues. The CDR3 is CASRTSGRATGELFF. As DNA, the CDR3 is TGCGCCAGCCGAACTAGCGGGAGGGCCACCGGGGAGCTGTTTTTT.

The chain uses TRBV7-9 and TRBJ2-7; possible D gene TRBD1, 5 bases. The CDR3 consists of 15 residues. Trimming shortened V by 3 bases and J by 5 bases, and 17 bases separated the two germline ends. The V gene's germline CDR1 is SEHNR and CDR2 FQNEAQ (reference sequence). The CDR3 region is CASSFSKGVRDEQYF. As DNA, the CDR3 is TGTGCCAGCAGCTTTTCGAAAGGGGTCCGGGACGAGCAGTACTTC. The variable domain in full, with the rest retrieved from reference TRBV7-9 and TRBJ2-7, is DTGVSQNPRHKITKRGQNVTFRCDPISEHNRLYWYRQTLGQGPEFLTYFQNEAQLEKSRLLSDRFSAERPKGSFSTLEIQRTEQGDSAMYLCASSFSKGVRDEQYFGPGTRLTVT.

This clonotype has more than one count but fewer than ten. The CDR3: CASSIRRGEAFF. CDR3 bases: TGTGCCAGTAGTATCCGTAGAGGTGAAGCTTTCTTT. The chain employs TRBV19 and TRBJ1-1; D gene uncertain. This CDR3 region has 12 residues. Germline V gene sequence: CDR1 LNHDA, CDR2 SQIVND (reference sequence). V was cut by 3 bases and J by 7 bases, with 9 bases left in between. Drawing the rest from reference TRBV19 and TRBJ1-1, the complete variable domain is DGGITQSPKYLFRKEGQNVTLSCEQNLNHDAMYWYRQDPGQGLRLIYYSQIVNDFQKGDIAEGYSVSREKKESFPLTVTSAQKNPTAFYLCASSIRRGEAFFGQGTRLTVV.

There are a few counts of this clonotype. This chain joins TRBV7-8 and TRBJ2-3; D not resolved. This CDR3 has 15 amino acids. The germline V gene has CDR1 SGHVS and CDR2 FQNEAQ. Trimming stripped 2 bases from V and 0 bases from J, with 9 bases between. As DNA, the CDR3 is TGTGCCAGCAGCTTAAAACGAGCGAGCACAGATACGCAGTATTTT. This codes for CASSLKRASTDTQYF.

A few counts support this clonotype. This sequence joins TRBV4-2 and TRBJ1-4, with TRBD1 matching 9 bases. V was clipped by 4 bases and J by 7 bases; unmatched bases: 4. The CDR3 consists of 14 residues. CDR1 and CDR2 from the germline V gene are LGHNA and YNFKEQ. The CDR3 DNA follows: TGTGCCAGCAGCCTCGGGACAGGGTTTGAAAAACTGTTTTTT. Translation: CASSLGTGFEKLFF.

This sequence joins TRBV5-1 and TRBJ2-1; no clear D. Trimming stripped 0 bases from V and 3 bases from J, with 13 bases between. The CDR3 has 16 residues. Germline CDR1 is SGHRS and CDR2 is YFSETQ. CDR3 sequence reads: CASSLAGGRGYNEQFF. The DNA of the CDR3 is TGCGCCAGCAGCTTGGCCGGCGGTCGTGGCTACAATGAGCAGTTCTTC.

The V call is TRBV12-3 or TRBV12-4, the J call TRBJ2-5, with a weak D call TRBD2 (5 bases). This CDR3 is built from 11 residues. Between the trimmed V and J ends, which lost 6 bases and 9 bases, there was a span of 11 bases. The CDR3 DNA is TGTGCCAGCAGCGACCAGAGGGCCCAGTACTTC. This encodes CASSDQRAQYF.

CDR3 in amino acids: CASSSPSGGRRETQYF. The CDR3 region has the DNA TGCGCCAGCAGCTCCCCTTCGGGGGGGCGCAGGGAGACCCAGTACTTC. The chain couples TRBV5-1 to TRBJ2-5; 8 bases are a match to TRBD2. The V gene's germline CDR1 is SGHRS and CDR2 YFSETQ. The CDR3 is 16 amino acids. Trimming took 3 bases from V and 5 from J; bases not matched to a gene: 12.

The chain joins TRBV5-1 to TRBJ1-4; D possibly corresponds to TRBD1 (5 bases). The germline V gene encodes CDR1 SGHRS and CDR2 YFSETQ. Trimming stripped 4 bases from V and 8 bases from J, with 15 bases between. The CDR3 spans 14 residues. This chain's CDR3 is CASSHEGHSEKLFF. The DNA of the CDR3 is TGCGCCAGCAGCCATGAGGGGCACTCAGAAAAACTGTTTTTT.